This TCR beta chain comes out of a study of identical twins. The CDR3 has 15 residues. CDR1 MNHEY and CDR2 SMNVEV come from the germline V gene (reference sequence). V lost 8 bases to trimming and J lost 3 bases; unmatched junction nucleotides: 11. MiXCR, applied by TCRdb to the 5' RACE reads, yields one record per CDR3 protein. The table lists fewer than 250,000 distinct CDR3 sequences, 5.5% to 7% of them singletons. The sample holds a few counts of this clonotype. The antigen is unknown. Overall study findings and caveats: Conclusions relied on cross-sectional statistical analysis, not following the same donors.

The sample was also reused in another study, on yellow fever vaccine responses in identical twins.

The receptor comes from a woman under 30 in good health. The sequenced sample was memory (CD45RO+) T cells sorted from blood. The chain joins TRBV27 to TRBJ2-7; 9 positions agree with TRBD2. This chain's CDR3 is CASGSLGTSLYEQYF. The CDR3 nucleotides read TGTGCCAGCGGAAGCCTCGGGACTAGCCTCTACGAGCAGTACTTC.